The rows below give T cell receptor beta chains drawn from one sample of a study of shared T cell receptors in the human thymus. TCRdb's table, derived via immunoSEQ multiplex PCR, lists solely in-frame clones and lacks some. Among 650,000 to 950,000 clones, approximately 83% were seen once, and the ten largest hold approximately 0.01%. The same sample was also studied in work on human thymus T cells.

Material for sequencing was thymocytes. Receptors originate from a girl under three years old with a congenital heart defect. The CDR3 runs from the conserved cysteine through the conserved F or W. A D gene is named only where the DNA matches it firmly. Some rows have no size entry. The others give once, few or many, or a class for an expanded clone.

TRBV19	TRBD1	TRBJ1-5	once	TGTGCCAGTAGTATAAAGGGAATCCGGGACAGGGAACTTTATAGCAATCAGCCCCAGCATTTT	CASSIKGIRDRELYSNQPQHF
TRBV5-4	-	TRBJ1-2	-	TGTGCCAGCAGCTTGGAAGCCACTAACTATGGCTACACCTTC	CASSLEATNYGYTF
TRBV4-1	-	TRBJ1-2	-	TGCGCCAGCAGCCAACCGAAGCAGGGATGGTATGGCTACACCTTC	CASSQPKQGWYGYTF
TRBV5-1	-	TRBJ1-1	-	TGCGCCAGCAGCTTGTACGAGACTGAAGCTTTCTTT	CASSLYETEAFF
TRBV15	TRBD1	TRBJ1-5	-	TGTGCCACCAGAGACAGGGGGGCCGACTATAGCAATCAGCCCCAGCATTTT	CATRDRGADYSNQPQHF
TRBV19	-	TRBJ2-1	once	TGTGCCAGTAGTCCCCTGAACCTAAATGACAATGAGCAGTTCTTC	CASSPLNLNDNEQFF
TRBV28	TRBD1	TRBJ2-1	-	TGTGCCAGCAGTTTAGGACAGGGGGCGAACCATGAGCAGTTCTTC	CASSLGQGANHEQFF
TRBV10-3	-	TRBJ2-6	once	TGTGCCATCAGTGGGGTCAGGGGAATTCCCCTCTCTGGGGCCAACGTCCTGACTTTC	CAISGVRGIPLSGANVLTF
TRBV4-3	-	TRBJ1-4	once	TGCGCCAGCAGCCAAGATTTAGAGGGTACTAATGAAAAACTGTTTTTT	CASSQDLEGTNEKLFF
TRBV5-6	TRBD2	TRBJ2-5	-	TGTGCCAGCAGCCCAGGACTAGCGGGATACCAAGAGACCCAGTACTTC	CASSPGLAGYQETQYF
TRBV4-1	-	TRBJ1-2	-	TGCGCCAGCAGCCAAGAGTGGGCTTCCCTCAATGGCTACACCTTC	CASSQEWASLNGYTF
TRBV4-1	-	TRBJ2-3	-	TGCGCCAGCAGCCAACCCCGACGGGGTTCCACAGATACGCAGTATTTT	CASSQPRRGSTDTQYF
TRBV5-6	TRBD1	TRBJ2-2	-	TGTGCCAGCAGCTCGACAGGGACCAACACCGGGGAGCTGTTTTTT	CASSSTGTNTGELFF
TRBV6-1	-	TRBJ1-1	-	TGTGCCAGCACCAGAACGGGGGGCACTGAAGCTTTCTTT	CASTRTGGTEAFF
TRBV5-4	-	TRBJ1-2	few	TGTGCCAGCAGCTTGGTGCCCGGGGTTAACTATGGCTACACCTTC	CASSLVPGVNYGYTF
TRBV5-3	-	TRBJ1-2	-	TGTGCCACCCAGGAGGCGAACTATGGCTACACCTTC	CATQEANYGYTF
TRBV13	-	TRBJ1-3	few	TGTGCCAGCAGCCCCTTTAAAGGACAGAGAAACACCATATATTTT	CASSPFKGQRNTIYF
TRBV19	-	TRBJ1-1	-	TGTGCCAGTAGTATTCGGGGGGGAAACACTGAAGCTTTCTTT	CASSIRGGNTEAFF
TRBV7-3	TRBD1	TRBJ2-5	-	TGTGCCAGCAGCCGGACAGGCATTGAGACCCAGTACTTC	CASSRTGIETQYF
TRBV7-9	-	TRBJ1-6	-	TGTGCCAGCGGCGTATTCTGGGCAGGGCATAATTCACCCCTCCACTTT	CASGVFWAGHNSPLHF
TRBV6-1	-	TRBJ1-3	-	TGTGCCAGCAGACGACAAAGCTCTGGAAACACCATATATTTT	CASRRQSSGNTIYF
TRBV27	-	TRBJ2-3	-	TGTGCCAGCAGTTCCCCTTCAGGAACTCCTGCTAGTTATGACAGTGATACGCAGTATTTT	CASSSPSGTPASYDSDTQYF
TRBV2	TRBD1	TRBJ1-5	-	TGTGCCAGCAGCGCTATAGACAGGGTAAGCAATCAGCCCCAGCATTTT	CASSAIDRVSNQPQHF
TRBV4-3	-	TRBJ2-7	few	TGCGCCAGCAGCCGTAGACTAGGGTACGAGCAGTACTTC	CASSRRLGYEQYF
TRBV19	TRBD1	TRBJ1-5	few	TGTGCCAGTAGTATTGTCGGACAGGGGTATCAGCCCCAGCATTTT	CASSIVGQGYQPQHF
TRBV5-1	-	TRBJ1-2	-	TGCGCCAGCAGCGGGAACGGAGCAGGGTGGTACACCTTC	CASSGNGAGWYTF
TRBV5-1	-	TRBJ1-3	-	TGCGCCAGCAGCTTGGCCTCGGAGGTCGGAAACACCATATATTTT	CASSLASEVGNTIYF
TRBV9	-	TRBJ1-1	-	TGTGCCAGCAGCGTCGATTTCCAGGGGCCGGGGACTGAAGCTTTCTTT	CASSVDFQGPGTEAFF
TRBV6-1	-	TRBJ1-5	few	TGTGCCAGCAGGGAACGGAGTCTTTATAGCAATCAGCCCCAGCATTTT	CASRERSLYSNQPQHF
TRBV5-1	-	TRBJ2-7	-	TGCGCCAGCAGGGGAGAGGAGCAGTACTTC	CASRGEEQYF
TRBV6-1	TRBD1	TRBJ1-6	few	TGTGCCAGCAGGGTGGACAGGGGATACTCACCCCTCCACTTT	CASRVDRGYSPLHF
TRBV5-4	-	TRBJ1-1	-	TGTGCCAGCAGCTGCCCGGGGGGCTATGGGAGCACTGAAGCTTTCTTT	CASSCPGGYGSTEAFF
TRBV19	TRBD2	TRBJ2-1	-	TGTGCCAGTAGTGCCTCGACTAGCCCGCTTACCTACAATGAGCAGTTCTTC	CASSASTSPLTYNEQFF
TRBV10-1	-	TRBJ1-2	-	TGCGCCAGGGGTCGTTCGGGGGTGGCCTATGGCTACACCTTC	CARGRSGVAYGYTF
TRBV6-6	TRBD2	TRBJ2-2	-	TGTGCCAGCAGTTATCGGGGGGGCCTTAGCACCGGGGAGCTGTTTTTT	CASSYRGGLSTGELFF